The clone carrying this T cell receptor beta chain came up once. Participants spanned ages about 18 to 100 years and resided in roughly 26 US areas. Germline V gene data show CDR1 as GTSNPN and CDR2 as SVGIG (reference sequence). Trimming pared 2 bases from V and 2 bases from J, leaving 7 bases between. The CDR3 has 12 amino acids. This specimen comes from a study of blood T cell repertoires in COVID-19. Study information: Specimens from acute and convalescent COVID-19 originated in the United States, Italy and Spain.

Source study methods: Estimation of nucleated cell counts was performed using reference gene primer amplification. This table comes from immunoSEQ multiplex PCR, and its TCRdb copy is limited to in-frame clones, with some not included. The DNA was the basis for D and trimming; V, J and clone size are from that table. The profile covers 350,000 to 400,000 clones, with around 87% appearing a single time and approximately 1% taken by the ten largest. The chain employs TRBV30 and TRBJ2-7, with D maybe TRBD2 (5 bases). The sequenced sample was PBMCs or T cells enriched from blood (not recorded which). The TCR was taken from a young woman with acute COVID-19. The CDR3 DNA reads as TGTGCCTGGAGTTCGGGGACCTACGAGCAGTACTTC. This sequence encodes CAWSSGTYEQYF.